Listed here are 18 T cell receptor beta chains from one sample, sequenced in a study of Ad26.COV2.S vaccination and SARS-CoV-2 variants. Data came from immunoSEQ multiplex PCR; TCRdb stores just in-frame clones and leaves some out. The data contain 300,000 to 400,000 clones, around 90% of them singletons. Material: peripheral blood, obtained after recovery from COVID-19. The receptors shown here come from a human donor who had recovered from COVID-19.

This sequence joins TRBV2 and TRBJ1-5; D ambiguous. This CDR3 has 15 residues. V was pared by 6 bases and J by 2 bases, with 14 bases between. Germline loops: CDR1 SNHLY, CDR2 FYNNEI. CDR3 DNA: TGTGCCAGCAGACCCGGGCCATATGGCAATCAGCCCCAGCATTTT. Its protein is CASRPGPYGNQPQHF.

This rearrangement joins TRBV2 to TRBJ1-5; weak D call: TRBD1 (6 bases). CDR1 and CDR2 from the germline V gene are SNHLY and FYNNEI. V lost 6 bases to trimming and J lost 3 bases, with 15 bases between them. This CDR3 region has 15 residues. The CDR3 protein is CASRFGTPNNQPQHF. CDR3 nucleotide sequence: TGTGCCAGCAGATTCGGGACACCGAACAATCAGCCCCAGCATTTT.

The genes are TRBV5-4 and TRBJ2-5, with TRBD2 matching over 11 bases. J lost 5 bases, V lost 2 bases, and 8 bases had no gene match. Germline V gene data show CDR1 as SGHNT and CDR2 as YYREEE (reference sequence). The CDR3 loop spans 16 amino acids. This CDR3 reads CASSFPGLADVETQYF. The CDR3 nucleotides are TGTGCCAGCAGCTTCCCGGGACTAGCGGATGTCGAGACCCAGTACTTC.

Written as DNA, the CDR3 is TGTGCCAGCAGCCATTGGGGACTAGCGGGTTCCTACAATGAGCAGTTCTTC. Translating it yields CASSHWGLAGSYNEQFF. V is TRBV3-1 (or the pseudogene TRBV3-2) and J is TRBJ2-1; the match to TRBD2 covers 12 bases. The CDR3 runs to 17 residues. The germline V gene has CDR1 LGHDT and CDR2 YNNKEL (reference sequence). The V and J ends lost 3 bases and 1 base, in that order; junction bases with no gene match: 4.

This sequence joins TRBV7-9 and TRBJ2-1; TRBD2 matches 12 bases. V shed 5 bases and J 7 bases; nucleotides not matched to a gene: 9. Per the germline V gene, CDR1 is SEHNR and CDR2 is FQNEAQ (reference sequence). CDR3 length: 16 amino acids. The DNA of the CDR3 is TGTGCCAGCAGCCCTACTAGCGGGGGGCTCCAGAATGAGCAGTTCTTC. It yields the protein CASSPTSGGLQNEQFF.

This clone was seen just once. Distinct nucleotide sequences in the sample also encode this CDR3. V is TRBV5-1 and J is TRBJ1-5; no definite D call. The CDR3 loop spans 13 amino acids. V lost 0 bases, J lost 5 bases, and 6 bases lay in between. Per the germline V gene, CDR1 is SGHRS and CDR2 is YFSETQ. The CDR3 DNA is TGCGCCAGCAGCTTGGGGGTTGATCAGCCCCAGCATTTT. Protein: CASSLGVDQPQHF.

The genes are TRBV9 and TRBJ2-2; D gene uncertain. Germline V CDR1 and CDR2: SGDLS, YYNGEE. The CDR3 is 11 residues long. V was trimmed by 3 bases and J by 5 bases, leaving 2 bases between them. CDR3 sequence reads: CASSGTGELFF. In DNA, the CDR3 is TGTGCCAGCAGCGGAACCGGGGAGCTGTTTTTT.

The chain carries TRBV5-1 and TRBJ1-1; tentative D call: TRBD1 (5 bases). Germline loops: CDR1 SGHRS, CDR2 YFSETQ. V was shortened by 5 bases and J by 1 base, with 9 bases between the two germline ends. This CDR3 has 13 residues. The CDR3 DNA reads TGCGCCAGCAGACGCAGGGAGAACACTGAAGCTTTCTTT. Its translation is CASRRRENTEAFF. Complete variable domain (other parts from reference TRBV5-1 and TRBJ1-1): KAGVTQTPRYLIKTRGQQVTLSCSPISGHRSVSWYQQTPGQGLQFLFEYFSETQRNKGNFPGRFSGRQFSNSRSEMNVSTLELGDSALYLCASRRRENTEAFFGQGTRLTVV.

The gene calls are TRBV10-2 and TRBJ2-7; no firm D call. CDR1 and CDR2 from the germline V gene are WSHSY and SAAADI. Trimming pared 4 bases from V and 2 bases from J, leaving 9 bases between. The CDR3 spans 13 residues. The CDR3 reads CASSAVSTYEQYF. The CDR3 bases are TGCGCCAGCAGTGCAGTAAGCACCTACGAGCAGTACTTC.

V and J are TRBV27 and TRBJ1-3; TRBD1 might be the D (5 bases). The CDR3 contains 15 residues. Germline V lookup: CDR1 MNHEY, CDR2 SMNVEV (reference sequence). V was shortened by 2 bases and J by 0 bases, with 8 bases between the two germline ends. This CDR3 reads CASSLQGHSGNTIYF. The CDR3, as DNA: TGTGCCAGCAGTTTACAGGGCCACTCTGGAAACACCATATATTTT.

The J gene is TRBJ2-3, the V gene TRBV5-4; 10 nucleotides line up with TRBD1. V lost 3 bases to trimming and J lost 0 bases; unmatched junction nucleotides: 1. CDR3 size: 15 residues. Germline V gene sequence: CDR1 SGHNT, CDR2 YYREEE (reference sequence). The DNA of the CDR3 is TGTGCCAGCAGCTCGGGACAGGGGAGCACAGATACGCAGTATTTT. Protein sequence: CASSSGQGSTDTQYF.

The CDR3, as DNA: TGTGCCAGCAGCTTAATCCTGCGCACCGGGGAGCTGTTTTTT. Amino acids: CASSLILRTGELFF. The rearrangement links TRBV7-8 to TRBJ2-2; D is unclear. Germline V gives CDR1 SGHVS, CDR2 FQNEAQ. V lost 2 bases and J 4 bases, leaving 8 bases between the germline ends. The length of the CDR3 is 14 residues. Looking up the rest from reference TRBV7-8 and TRBJ2-2 gives the full variable domain: GAGVSQSPRYKVAKRGQDVALRCDPISGHVSLFWYQQALGQGPEFLTYFQNEAQLDKSGLPSDRFFAERPEGSVSTLKIQRTQQEDSAVYLCASSLILRTGELFFGEGSRLTVL.

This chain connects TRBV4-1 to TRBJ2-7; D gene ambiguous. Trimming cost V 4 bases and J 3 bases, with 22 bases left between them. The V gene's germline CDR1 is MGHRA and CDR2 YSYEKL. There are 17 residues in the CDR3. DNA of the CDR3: TGCGCCAGCAGCCCCCTGCTTGGGCAGTCGGCGCTCTACGAGCAGTACTTC. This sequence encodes CASSPLLGQSALYEQYF.

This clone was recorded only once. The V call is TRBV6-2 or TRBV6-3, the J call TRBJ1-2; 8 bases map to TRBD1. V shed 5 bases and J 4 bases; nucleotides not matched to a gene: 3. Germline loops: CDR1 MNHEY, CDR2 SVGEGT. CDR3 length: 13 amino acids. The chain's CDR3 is CASSGGQAYGYTF. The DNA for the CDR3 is TGTGCCAGCAGTGGGGGACAGGCCTATGGCTACACCTTC.

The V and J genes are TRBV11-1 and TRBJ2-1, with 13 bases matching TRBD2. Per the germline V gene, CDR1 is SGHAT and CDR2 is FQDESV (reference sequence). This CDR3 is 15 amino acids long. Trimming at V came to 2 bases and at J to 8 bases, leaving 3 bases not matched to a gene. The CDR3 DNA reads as TGTGCCAGCAGCTTAATGACTAGCGGGGGGCATGAGCAGTTCTTC. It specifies CASSLMTSGGHEQFF.

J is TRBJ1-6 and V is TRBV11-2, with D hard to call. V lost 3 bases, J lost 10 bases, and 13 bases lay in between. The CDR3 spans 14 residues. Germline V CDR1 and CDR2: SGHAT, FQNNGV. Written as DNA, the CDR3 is TGTGCCAGCAGCTTCCTCGGAGACCGCTCACCCCTCCACTTT. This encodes CASSFLGDRSPLHF. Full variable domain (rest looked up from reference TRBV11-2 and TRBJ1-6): EAGVAQSPRYKIIEKRQSVAFWCNPISGHATLYWYQQILGQGPKLLIQFQNNGVVDDSQLPKDRFSAERLKGVDSTLKIQPAKLEDSAVYLCASSFLGDRSPLHFGNGTRLTVT.

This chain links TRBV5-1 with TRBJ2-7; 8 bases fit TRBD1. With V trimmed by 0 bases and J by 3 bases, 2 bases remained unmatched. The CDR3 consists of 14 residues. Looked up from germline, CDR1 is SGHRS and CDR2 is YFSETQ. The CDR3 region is CASSLAGTGYEQYF. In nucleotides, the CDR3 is TGCGCCAGCAGCTTGGCCGGGACAGGCTACGAGCAGTACTTC.

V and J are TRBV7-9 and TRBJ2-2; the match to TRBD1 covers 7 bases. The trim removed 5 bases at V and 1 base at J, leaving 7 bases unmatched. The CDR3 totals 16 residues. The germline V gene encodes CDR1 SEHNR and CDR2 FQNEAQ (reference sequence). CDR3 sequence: CASSPRTGMNTGELFF. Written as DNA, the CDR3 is TGTGCCAGCAGCCCCCGGACAGGAATGAACACCGGGGAGCTGTTTTTT.